The clone carrying this T cell receptor (beta chain) was recorded many times. TCRdb passed the 5' RACE reads through MiXCR, listing each CDR3 protein once. The repertoire holds approximately 100,000 distinct CDR3 sequences, with roughly a sixth as singletons. This specimen comes from a study of T cells of healthy individuals. Losses at the gene ends were 0 bases for V and 4 bases for J; bases not matched to a gene: 4. The CDR3 runs 16 residues. Germline values: CDR1 SGHDT, CDR2 YYEEEE. The rearrangement links TRBV5-6 to TRBJ2-1, with 10 bases aligning to TRBD2. The origin of this receptor is a human donor in good health. The CDR3 DNA sequence: TGTGCCAGCAGCTTGGCGCTAGCGGGAGAGTACAATGAGCAGTTCTTC. Its protein product is CASSLALAGEYNEQFF.